This T cell receptor (beta chain) was retrieved from a study of early T cells in non-severe SARS-CoV-2 infection. Study context: Sequencing of unsorted whole blood was done on bulk RNA, leaving chains unpaired.

The study, taken as a whole, reports: Comparison of clonotypes with VDJdb favored anti-spike CD8 responses while missing private and CD4 specificities.

Individual cDNA molecules were tagged with unique molecular identifiers, the study reported. TCRdb independently ran MiXCR on the 5' RACE reads; one entry per CDR3 protein. The table lists 97,000 or so distinct CDR3 sequences, 9.5% to 11% of them singletons. The CDR3 runs 15 residues. The J segment lost 6 bases and the V segment lost 5 bases, leaving 11 bases of the junction unmatched. Germline V gene data show CDR1 as DFQATT and CDR2 as SNEGSKA (reference sequence). There are a few counts of this clonotype. The antigen remains undetermined. The source material was whole blood, sampled at baseline. The sequence came from an adult who was a healthcare worker with PCR-confirmed SARS-CoV-2 infection or an uninfected control (not recorded which). The chain is built from TRBV20-1 and TRBJ2-1; TRBD2 matches 9 bases. CDR3 sequence: CSALSSGADSNEQFF. In nucleotides, the CDR3 is TGCAGTGCTCTCTCTAGCGGGGCGGATAGCAATGAGCAGTTCTTC.